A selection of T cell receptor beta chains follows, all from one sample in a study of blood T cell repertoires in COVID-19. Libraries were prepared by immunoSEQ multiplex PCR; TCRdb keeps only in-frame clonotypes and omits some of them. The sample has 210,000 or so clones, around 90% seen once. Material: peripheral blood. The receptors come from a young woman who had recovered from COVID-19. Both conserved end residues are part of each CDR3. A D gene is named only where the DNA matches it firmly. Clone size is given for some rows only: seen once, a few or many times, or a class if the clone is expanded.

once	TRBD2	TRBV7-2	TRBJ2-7	TGTGCCAGCAGCGTCAGGGCGGGAGACTACGAGCAGTACTTC	CASSVRAGDYEQYF
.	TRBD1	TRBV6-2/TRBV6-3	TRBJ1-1	TGTGCCAGCAGTTCCGCCCCCGGACAGGGGGGAACTGAAGCTTTCTTT	CASSSAPGQGGTEAFF
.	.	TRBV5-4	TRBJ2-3	TGTGCCAGCAGCTTCGGGACAGATACGCAGTATTTT	CASSFGTDTQYF
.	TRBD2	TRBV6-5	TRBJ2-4	TGTGCCAGCGGGGGGGTTGCCAAAAACATTCAGTACTTC	CASGGVAKNIQYF
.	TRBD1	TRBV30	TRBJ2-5	TGTGCCTGGAGCCGACAGGGGCCTCGGGAGACCCAGTACTTC	CAWSRQGPRETQYF
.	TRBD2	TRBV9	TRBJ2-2	TGTGCCAGCAGCGTAGCTAGCGGGAGGCTCACCGGGGAGCTGTTTTTT	CASSVASGRLTGELFF
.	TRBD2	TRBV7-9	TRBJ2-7	TGTGCCAGCAGTCCAATAGCGGGAGTTTTGTACGAGCAGTACTTC	CASSPIAGVLYEQYF
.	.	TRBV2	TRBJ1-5	TGTGCCAGCAGGGATTCTAATTCGGACAGCAACAATCAGCCCCAGCATTTT	CASRDSNSDSNNQPQHF
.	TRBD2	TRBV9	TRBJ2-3	TGTGCCAGCAGCGTAGAGGGCAAGCTAGCGGGAGTGGGAGATACGCAGTATTTT	CASSVEGKLAGVGDTQYF
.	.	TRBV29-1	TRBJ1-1	TGCAGCGTTGTCAGAGGTGGCACTGAAGCTTTCTTT	CSVVRGGTEAFF
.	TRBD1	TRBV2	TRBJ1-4	TGTGCCAGCAGATCTGGACAGGGGTTTTTGCCTAATGAAAAACTGTTTTTT	CASRSGQGFLPNEKLFF
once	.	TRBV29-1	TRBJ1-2	TGCAGCGTTGAACCCCAAACAGGCTATGGCTACACCTTC	CSVEPQTGYGYTF
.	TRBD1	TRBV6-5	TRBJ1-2	TGTGCCAGCAGTTACTCGGTCGCAGGGGGCCACTATGGCTACACCTTC	CASSYSVAGGHYGYTF
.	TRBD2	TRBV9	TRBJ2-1	TGTGCCAGCAGCGGGGGACTAGCGGGGGTATACAATGAGCAGTTCTTC	CASSGGLAGVYNEQFF
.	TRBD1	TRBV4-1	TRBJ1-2	TGCGCCAGCAGCCGAGAGGACAGGACTAACTATGGCTACACCTTC	CASSREDRTNYGYTF
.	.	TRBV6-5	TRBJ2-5	TGTGCCAGCAGTTACCGGGGGAACGGAGAGACCCAGTACTTC	CASSYRGNGETQYF
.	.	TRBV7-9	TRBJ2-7	TGTGCCAGCAGCAGTAGCGGAACCTACGAGCAGTACTTC	CASSSSGTYEQYF
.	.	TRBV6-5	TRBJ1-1	TGTGCCAGCAGTTACTCGGGGGGTCAGGACACTGAAGCTTTCTTT	CASSYSGGQDTEAFF
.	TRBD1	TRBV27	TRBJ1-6	TGTGCCAGCAGTACTCTGACAGGGATATATAATTCACCCCTCCACTTT	CASSTLTGIYNSPLHF
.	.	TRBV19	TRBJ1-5	TGTGCCAGTAGCCGAGGGAGCAATCAGCCCCAGCATTTT	CASSRGSNQPQHF
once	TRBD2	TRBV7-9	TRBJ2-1	TGTGCCAGCAGCTCCGGGACTAGCGGGAGGTATGAGCAGTTCTTC	CASSSGTSGRYEQFF
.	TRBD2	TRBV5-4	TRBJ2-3	TGTGCCAGCAGCTTGATTGGCGGGGGGCCTAGCACAGATACGCAGTATTTT	CASSLIGGGPSTDTQYF
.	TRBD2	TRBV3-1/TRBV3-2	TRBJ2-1	TGTGCCAGCAGCCAAGTTCGGACTAGCGGGAGTTCGATCGAGCAGTTCTTC	CASSQVRTSGSSIEQFF
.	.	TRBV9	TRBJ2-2	TGTGCCAGCAGCGCCCTTCCCGAGTTAACGAACACCGGGGAGCTGTTTTTT	CASSALPELTNTGELFF
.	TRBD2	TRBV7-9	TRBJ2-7	TGTGCCAGCAGGGCAATCAGCGGGAGGGCCTACGAGCAGTACTTC	CASRAISGRAYEQYF
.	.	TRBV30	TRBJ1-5	TGTGCCTGGAGTCCCAATCATGATCAGCCCCAGCATTTT	CAWSPNHDQPQHF
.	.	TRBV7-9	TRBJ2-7	TGTGCCAGCAGCCTCCACAGGGATCGGACCTACGAGCAGTACTTC	CASSLHRDRTYEQYF
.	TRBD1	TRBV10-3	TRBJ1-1	TGTGCCATCACCGAGACAGGGGTAGGCACTGAAGCTTTCTTT	CAITETGVGTEAFF
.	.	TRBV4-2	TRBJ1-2	TGTGCCAGCAGCCAAGATCTAGGCGGCTACACCTTC	CASSQDLGGYTF
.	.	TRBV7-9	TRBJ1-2	TGTGCCAGCAGCTTAGTCCAGGGGCCAGTCTATGGCTACACCTTC	CASSLVQGPVYGYTF
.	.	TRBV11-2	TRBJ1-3	TGTGCCAGCAGCTTCACAGGGTTCTCTGGAAACACCATATATTTT	CASSFTGFSGNTIYF
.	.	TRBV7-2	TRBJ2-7	TGTGCCAGCAGCTTTACTAGAGCTCCTGGTGAGCAGTACTTC	CASSFTRAPGEQYF
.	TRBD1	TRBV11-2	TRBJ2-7	TGTGCCAGCAGCCCTAAGGGACAGGGTTACGAGCAGTACTTC	CASSPKGQGYEQYF
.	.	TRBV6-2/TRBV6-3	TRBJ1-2	TGTGCCAGCAGTCCGGGGGGTGGCTACACCTTC	CASSPGGGYTF
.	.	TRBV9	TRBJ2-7	TGTGCCAGCAGCGTAGGGCTGGGAGGCTACGAGCAGTACTTC	CASSVGLGGYEQYF
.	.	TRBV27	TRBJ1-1	TGTGCCAGCAGTTTATCCATACAGGACACTGAAGCTTTCTTT	CASSLSIQDTEAFF
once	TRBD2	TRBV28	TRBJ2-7	TGTGCCAGCAAACTAGCGGGAGTGAGCTCCTACGAGCAGTACTTC	CASKLAGVSSYEQYF
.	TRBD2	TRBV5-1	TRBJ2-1	TGCGCCAGCAGCCTCCTAGCGGGAGTAACCTACAATGAGCAGTTCTTC	CASSLLAGVTYNEQFF
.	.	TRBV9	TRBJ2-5	TGTGCCAGCAGCGTAGCGGGGCAAGAGACCCAGTACTTC	CASSVAGQETQYF
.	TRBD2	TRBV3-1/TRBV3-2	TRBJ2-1	TGTGCCAGCAGCCAAGCAAGCGGGAGAGGGACCTACAATGAGCAGTTCTTC	CASSQASGRGTYNEQFF
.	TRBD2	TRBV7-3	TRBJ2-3	TGTGCCAGCAGCTTGGGGAGGGGAACAGATACGCAGTATTTT	CASSLGRGTDTQYF
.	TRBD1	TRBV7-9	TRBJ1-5	TGTGCCAGCAGCTCCGGACAGGGAAAAAATCAGCCCCAGCATTTT	CASSSGQGKNQPQHF
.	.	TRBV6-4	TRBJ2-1	TGTGCCAGCAGTGACGCAGGGGGGAGCTACAATGAGCAGTTCTTC	CASSDAGGSYNEQFF